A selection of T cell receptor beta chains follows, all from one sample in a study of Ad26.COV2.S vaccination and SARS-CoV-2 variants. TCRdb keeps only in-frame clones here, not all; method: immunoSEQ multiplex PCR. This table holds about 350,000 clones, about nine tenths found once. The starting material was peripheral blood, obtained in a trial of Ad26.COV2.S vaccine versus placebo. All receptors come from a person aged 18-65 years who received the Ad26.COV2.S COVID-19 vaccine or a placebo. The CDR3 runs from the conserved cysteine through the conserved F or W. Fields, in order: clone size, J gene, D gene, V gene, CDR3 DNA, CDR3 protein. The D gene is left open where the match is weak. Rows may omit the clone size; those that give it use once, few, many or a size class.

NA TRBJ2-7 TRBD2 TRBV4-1 TGCGCCAGCAGCCCTCGGGGGGGCTACGAGCAGTACTTC CASSPRGGYEQYF
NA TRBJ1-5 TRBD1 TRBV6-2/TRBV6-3 TGTGCCAGCAGTTTCCCCGACAGGGGAAGGGGTCAGCCCCAGCATTTT CASSFPDRGRGQPQHF
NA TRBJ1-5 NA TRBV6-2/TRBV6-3 TGTGCCAGCAGCCCGAAGGGAATCAATCAGCCCCAGCATTTT CASSPKGINQPQHF
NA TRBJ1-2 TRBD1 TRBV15 TGTGCCACCAGCAGAGACAGGGGGTCCCTTTCTGGCTACACCTTC CATSRDRGSLSGYTF
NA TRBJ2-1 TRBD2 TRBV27 TGTGCCAGCAGTTTAGGCCTAGCGGGGAAGCAGTTCTTC CASSLGLAGKQFF
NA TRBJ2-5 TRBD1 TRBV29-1 TGCAGCGTTATGGGACAGGTCCTCCAAGAGACCCAGTACTTC CSVMGQVLQETQYF
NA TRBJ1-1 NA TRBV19 TGTGCCAGTTCTATGAGGGGGGTCAGGGACACTGAAGCTTTCTTT CASSMRGVRDTEAFF
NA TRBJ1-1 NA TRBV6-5 TGTGCCAGCAGTTACTCGCCAGGGTCCACTGAAGCTTTCTTT CASSYSPGSTEAFF
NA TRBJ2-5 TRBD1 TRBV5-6 TGTGCCAGCAGCAGGGGGACAGGGGAAGAGACCCAGTACTTC CASSRGTGEETQYF
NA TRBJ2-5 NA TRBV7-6 TGTGCCAGCAGCTTCGGGGACGTTACTAGGAAGACCCAGTACTTC CASSFGDVTRKTQYF
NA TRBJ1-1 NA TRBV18 TGTGCCAGCTCGGACGGACACCAGAACACTGAAGCTTTCTTT CASSDGHQNTEAFF
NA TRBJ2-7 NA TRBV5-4 TGTGCCAGCAGCTTGGATGTAGAGTACGAGCAGTACTTC CASSLDVEYEQYF
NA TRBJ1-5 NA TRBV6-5 TGTGCCAGCAGGGATGGACGGAATAATCAGCCCCAGCATTTT CASRDGRNNQPQHF
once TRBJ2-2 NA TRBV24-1 TGTGCCACCAGTGAATCAGGAGTTGGTACCGGGGAGCTGTTTTTT CATSESGVGTGELFF
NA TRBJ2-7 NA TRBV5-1 TGCGCCAGCAGCTTGGCAGGGTTCTACGAGCAGTACTTC CASSLAGFYEQYF
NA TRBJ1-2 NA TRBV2 TGTGCCAGCAGTGAAGTCGGGGGCCCCTATGGCTACACCTTC CASSEVGGPYGYTF
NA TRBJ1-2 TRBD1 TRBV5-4 TGTGCCAGCAGCTTGCAGGGGGGCTATGGCTACACCTTC CASSLQGGYGYTF
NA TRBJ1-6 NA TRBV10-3 TGTGCCATCAGTGAGGACCAGTTCGGTTCACCCCTCCACTTT CAISEDQFGSPLHF
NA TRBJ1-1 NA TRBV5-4 TGTGCCAGCAGCTTGGGGTCGAGCACTGAAGCTTTCTTT CASSLGSSTEAFF
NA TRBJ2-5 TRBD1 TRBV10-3 TGTGCCATCAGTGGCGGGACAGGGACGTACCAAGAGACCCAGTACTTC CAISGGTGTYQETQYF
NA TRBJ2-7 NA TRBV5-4 TGTGCCAGCAGCTTGGTGGGTTCCTACGAGCAGTACTTC CASSLVGSYEQYF
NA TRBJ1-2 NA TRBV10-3 TGTGCCATCAGTGAGGCGGGTAGGGGAGACGACTATGGCTACACCTTC CAISEAGRGDDYGYTF
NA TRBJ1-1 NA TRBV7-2 TGTGCCAGCAGCTTTGGGTCCGGGGGCACTGAAGCTTTCTTT CASSFGSGGTEAFF
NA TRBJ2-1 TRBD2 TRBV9 TGTGCCAGCAGCCTCGAAGCGGGGGCCATGTCCTACAATGAGCAGTTCTTC CASSLEAGAMSYNEQFF
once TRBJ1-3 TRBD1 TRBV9 TGTGCCAGCAGCGCCCCAGGGGGTGGTGAGGGAAACACCATATATTTT CASSAPGGGEGNTIYF
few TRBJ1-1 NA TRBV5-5 TGTGCCAGCAGCTTATCAGTGTACACTGAAGCTTTCTTT CASSLSVYTEAFF
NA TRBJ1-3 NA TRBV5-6 TGTGCCAGCAACATAATCTCTGGAAACACCATATATTTT CASNIISGNTIYF
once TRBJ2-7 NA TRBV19 TGTGCCAGTAGTATAAAACAGGACCCCTCCTACGAGCAGTACTTC CASSIKQDPSYEQYF
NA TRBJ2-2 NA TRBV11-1 TGTGCCAGCAGCCCCCGGGCAGGGGGGGAGCTGTTTTTT CASSPRAGGELFF
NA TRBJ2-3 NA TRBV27 TGTGCCAGCAGTTGGATAGGGGGCACAGATACGCAGTATTTT CASSWIGGTDTQYF
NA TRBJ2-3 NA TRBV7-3 TGTGCCAGCAGCTTCCTCGGGGGCACAGATACGCAGTATTTT CASSFLGGTDTQYF
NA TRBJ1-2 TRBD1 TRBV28 TGTGCCAGCCAAACGGGACAGGGCCATGGCTACACCTTC CASQTGQGHGYTF
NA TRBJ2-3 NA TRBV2 TGTGCCAGTTCTACTGGGAATACAGATACGCAGTATTTT CASSTGNTDTQYF